Described below is a single T cell receptor (beta chain) sequence and its context. J gave up 8 bases and V 8 bases, and 6 bases lay outside the gene matches. Germline V lookup: CDR1 SGHVS, CDR2 FNYEAQ. This CDR3 region has 13 residues. Primers for the PCR totalled 60 Vbeta and 13 Jbeta. Here immunoSEQ multiplex PCR was the method, and the copy in TCRdb shows in-frame clones only, minus some. Of over 100,000 clones in the sample, approximately 70% were seen once. These data are taken from a study of cytomegalovirus exposure and HLA in healthy donors. The receptor was isolated from a man aged 30 to 39 in good health and CMV-seropositive. Sequenced: PBMCs. The genes are TRBV7-6 and TRBJ2-1, with 10 bases aligning to TRBD2. Here the CDR3 reads CASQSGGEYEQFF. CDR3 DNA: TGTGCCAGCCAAAGCGGGGGGGAGTATGAGCAGTTCTTC. The full variable domain, rest sourced from reference TRBV7-6 and TRBJ2-1, is GAGVSQSPRYKVTKRGQDVALRCDPISGHVSLYWYRQALGQGPEFLTYFNYEAQQDKSGLPNDRFSAERPEGSISTLTIQRTEQRDSAMYRCASQSGGEYEQFFGPGTRLTVL.